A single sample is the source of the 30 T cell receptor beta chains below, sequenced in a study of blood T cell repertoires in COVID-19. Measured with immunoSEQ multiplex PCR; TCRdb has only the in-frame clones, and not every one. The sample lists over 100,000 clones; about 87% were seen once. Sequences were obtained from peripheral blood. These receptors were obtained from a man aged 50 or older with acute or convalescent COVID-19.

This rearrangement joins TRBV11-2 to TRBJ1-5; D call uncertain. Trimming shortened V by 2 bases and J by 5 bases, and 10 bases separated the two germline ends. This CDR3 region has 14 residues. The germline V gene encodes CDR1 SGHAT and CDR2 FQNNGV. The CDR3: CASSLSSRDQPQHF. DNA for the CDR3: TGTGCCAGCAGCTTAAGTAGCCGAGATCAGCCCCAGCATTTT. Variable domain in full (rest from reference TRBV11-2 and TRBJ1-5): EAGVAQSPRYKIIEKRQSVAFWCNPISGHATLYWYQQILGQGPKLLIQFQNNGVVDDSQLPKDRFSAERLKGVDSTLKIQPAKLEDSAVYLCASSLSSRDQPQHFGDGTRLSIL.

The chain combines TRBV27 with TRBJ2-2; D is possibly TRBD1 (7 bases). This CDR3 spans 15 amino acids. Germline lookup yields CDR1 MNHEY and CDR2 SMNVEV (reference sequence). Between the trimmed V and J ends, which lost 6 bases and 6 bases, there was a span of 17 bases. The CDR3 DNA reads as TGTGCCAGCAGCCCGGGAGACAGGGTTTCCGGGGAGCTGTTTTTT. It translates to CASSPGDRVSGELFF.

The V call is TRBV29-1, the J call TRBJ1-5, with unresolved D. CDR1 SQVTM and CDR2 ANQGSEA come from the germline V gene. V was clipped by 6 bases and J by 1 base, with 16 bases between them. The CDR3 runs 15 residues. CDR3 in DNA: TGCAGCGTGACTATCAGGCGCGGGAGCAATCAGCCCCAGCATTTT. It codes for CSVTIRRGSNQPQHF.

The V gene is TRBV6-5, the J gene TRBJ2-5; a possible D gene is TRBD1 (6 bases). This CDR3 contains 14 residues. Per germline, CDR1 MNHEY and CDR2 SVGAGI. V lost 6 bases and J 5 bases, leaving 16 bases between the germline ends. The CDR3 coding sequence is TGTGCCAGCAGACCCGCAGGGGAGTGGGAGACCCAGTACTTC. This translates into CASRPAGEWETQYF.

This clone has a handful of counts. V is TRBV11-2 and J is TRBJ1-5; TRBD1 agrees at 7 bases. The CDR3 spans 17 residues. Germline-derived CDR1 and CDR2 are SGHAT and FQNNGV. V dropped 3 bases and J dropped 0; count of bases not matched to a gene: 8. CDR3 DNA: TGTGCCAGCAGCTTGACAGGGCCGAGATATAGCAATCAGCCCCAGCATTTT. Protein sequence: CASSLTGPRYSNQPQHF.

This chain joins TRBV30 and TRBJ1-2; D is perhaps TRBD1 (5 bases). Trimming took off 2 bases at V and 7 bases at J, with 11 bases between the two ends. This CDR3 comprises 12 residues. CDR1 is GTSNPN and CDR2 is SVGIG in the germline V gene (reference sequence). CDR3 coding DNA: TGTGCCTGGAGTCGGCAGGGAGGTGGCTACACCTTC. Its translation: CAWSRQGGGYTF.

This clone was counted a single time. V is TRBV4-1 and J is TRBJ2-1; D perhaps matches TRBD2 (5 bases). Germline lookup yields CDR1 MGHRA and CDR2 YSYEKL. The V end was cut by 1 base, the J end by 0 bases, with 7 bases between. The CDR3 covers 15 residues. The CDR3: CASSQAGSSYNEQFF. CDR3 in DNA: TGCGCCAGCAGCCAAGCGGGAAGCTCCTACAATGAGCAGTTCTTC.

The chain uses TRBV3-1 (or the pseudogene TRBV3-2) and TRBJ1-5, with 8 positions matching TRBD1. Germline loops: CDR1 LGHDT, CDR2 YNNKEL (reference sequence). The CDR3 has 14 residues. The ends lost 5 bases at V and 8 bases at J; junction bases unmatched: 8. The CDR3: CASSLGQGVEPQHF. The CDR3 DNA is TGTGCCAGCAGCTTAGGACAGGGAGTCGAGCCCCAGCATTTT.

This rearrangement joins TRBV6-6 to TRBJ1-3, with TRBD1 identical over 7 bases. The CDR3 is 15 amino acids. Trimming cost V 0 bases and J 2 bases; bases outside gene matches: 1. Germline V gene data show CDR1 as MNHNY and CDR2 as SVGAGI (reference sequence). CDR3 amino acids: CASSYSGGTGNTIYF. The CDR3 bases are TGTGCCAGCAGTTACTCAGGGGGCACTGGAAACACCATATATTTT.

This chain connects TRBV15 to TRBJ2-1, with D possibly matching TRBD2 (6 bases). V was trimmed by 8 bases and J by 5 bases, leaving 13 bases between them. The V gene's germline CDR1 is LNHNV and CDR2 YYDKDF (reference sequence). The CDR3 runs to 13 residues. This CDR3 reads CATGGGGNNEQFF. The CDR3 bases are TGTGCCACCGGGGGAGGAGGAAACAATGAGCAGTTCTTC.

The CDR3 sequence: CTAGVETQYF. The DNA for the CDR3 is TGCACCGCGGGTGTGGAGACCCAGTACTTC. V is TRBV1 and J is TRBJ2-5; TRBD2, the table's D call, was not compared with the DNA. TRBV1 is designated a pseudogene. The CDR3 totals 10 residues.

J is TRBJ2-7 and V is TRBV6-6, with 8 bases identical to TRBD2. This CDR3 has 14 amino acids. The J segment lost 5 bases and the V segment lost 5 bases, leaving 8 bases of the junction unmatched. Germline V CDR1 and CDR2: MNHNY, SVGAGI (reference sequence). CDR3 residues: CASSAPGREHEQYF. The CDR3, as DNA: TGTGCCAGCAGTGCCCCCGGGAGGGAACACGAGCAGTACTTC.

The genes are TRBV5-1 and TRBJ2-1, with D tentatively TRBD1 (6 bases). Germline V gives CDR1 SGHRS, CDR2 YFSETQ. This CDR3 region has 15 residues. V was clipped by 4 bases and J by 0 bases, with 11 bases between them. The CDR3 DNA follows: TGCGCCAGCAGCACAGGACAGAGCTCCTACAATGAGCAGTTCTTC. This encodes CASSTGQSSYNEQFF.

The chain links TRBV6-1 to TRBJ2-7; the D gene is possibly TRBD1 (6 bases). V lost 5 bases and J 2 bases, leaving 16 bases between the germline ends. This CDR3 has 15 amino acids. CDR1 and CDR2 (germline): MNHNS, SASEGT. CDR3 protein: CASSSPERDTYEQYF. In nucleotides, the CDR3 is TGTGCCAGCAGTTCCCCCGAAAGGGACACCTACGAGCAGTACTTC.

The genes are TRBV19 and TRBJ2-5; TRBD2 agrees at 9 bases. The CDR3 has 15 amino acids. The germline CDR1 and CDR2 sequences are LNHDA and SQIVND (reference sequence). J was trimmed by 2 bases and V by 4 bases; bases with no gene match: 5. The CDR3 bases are TGTGCCAGTAGTAAATTGACTAGCGGACAAGAGACCCAGTACTTC. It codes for CASSKLTSGQETQYF.

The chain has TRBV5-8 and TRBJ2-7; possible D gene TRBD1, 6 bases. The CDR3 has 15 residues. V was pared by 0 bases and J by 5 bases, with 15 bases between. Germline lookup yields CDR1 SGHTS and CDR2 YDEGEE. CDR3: CASSLGTQGRNEQYF. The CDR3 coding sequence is TGTGCCAGCAGCTTGGGGACGCAGGGGCGGAACGAGCAGTACTTC.

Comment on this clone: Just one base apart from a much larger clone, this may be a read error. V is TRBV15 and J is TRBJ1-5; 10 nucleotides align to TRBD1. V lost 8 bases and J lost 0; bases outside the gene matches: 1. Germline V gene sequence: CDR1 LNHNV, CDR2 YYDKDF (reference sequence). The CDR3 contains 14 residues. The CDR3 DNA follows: TGTGCCACCGGGACAGGGGATAGCAATCAGCCCCAGCATTTT. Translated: CATGTGDSNQPQHF.

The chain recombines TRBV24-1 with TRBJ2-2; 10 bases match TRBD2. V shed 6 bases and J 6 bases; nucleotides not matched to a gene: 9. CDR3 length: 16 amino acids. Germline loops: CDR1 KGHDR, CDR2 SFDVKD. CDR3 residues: CATSSASGSGAGELFF. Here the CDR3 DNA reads TGTGCCACCAGTTCGGCTAGCGGGAGCGGCGCCGGGGAGCTGTTTTTT.

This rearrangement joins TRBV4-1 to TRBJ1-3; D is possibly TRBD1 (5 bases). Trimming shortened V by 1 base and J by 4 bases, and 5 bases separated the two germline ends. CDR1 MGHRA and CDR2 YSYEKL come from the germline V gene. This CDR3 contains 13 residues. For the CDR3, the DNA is TGCGCCAGCAGCCAAGGACAGGGAAACACCATATATTTT. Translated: CASSQGQGNTIYF.

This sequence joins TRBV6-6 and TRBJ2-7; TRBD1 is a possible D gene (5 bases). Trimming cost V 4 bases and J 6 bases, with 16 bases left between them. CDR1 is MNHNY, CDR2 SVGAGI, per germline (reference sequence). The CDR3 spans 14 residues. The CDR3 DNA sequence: TGTGCCAGCAGTTCCGCAGGGATCGGGTTCGAGCAGTACTTC. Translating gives CASSSAGIGFEQYF.

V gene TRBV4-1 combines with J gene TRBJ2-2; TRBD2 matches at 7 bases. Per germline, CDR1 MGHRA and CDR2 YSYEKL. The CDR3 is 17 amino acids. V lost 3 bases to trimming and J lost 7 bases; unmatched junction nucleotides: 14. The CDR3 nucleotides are TGCGCCAGCAGCCATAGGCAGAAAGCGGGATGGGTCGGGGAGCTGTTTTTT. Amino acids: CASSHRQKAGWVGELFF.

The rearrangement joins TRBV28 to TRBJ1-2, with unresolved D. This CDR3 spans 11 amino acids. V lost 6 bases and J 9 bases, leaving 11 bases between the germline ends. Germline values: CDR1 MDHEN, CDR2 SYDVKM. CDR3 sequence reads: CASSPGLRYTF. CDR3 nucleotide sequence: TGTGCCAGCAGCCCAGGTCTGCGCTACACCTTC.

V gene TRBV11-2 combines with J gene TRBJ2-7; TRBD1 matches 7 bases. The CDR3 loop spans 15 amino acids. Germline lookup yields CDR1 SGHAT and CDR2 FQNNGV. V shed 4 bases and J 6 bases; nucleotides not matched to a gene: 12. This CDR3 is CASSYPGQRGLEQYF. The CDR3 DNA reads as TGTGCCAGCAGCTATCCGGGACAGAGGGGGCTCGAGCAGTACTTC.

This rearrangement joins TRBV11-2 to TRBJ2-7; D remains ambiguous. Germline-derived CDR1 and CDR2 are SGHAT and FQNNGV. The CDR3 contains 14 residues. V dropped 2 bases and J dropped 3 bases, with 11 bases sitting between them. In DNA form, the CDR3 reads TGTGCCAGCAGCTTACAATTAGGAGTCTACGAGCAGTACTTC. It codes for CASSLQLGVYEQYF.

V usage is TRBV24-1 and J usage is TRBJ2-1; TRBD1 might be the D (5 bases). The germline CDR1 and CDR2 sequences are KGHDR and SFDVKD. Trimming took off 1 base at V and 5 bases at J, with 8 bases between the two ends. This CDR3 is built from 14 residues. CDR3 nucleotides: TGTGCCACCAGTGATTTTAACAGGCACAATGAGCAGTTCTTC. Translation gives CATSDFNRHNEQFF.

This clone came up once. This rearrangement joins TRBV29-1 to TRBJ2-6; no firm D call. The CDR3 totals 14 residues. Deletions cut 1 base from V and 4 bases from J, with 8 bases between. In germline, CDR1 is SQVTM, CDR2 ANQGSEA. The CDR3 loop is CSVEGHPGANVLTF. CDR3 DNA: TGCAGCGTTGAAGGTCATCCAGGGGCCAACGTCCTGACTTTC.

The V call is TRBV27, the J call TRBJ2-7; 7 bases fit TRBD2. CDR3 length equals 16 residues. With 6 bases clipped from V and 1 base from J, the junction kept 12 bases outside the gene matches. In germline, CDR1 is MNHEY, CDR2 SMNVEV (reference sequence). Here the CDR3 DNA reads TGTGCCAGCAGACCCCGTGGACTAGGATCATCCTACGAGCAGTACTTC. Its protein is CASRPRGLGSSYEQYF.

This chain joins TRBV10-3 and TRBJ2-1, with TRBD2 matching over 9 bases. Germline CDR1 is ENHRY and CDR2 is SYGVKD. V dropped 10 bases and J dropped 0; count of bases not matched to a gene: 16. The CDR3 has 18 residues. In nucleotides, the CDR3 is TGTGCCAGTCGACTAGCGGCGGGATCTGGTGGCTCCTACAATGAGCAGTTCTTC. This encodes CASRLAAGSGGSYNEQFF.

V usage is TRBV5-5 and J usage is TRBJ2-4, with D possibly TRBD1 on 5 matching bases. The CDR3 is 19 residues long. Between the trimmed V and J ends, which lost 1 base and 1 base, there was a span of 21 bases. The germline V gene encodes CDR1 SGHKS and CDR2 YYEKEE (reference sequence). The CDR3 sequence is CASSLRDSRPTLAKNIQYF. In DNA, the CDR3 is TGTGCCAGCAGCTTGAGAGACAGCCGGCCCACTCTCGCCAAAAACATTCAGTACTTC.

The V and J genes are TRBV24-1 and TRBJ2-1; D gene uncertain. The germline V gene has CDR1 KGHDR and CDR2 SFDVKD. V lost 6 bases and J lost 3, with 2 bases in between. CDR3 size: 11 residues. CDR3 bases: TGTGCCACCAGTCTCTACAATGAGCAGTTCTTC. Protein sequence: CATSLYNEQFF.